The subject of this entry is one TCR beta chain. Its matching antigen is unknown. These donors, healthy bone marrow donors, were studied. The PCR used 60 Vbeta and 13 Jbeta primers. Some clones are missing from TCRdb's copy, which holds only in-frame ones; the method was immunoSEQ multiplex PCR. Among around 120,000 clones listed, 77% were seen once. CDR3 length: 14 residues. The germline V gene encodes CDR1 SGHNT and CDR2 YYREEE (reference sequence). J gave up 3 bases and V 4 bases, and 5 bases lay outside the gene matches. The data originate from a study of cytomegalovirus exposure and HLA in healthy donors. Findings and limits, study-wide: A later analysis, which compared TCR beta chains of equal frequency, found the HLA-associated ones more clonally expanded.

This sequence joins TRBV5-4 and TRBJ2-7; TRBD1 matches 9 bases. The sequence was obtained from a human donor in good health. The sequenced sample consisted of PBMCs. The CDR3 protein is CASSPPGQGYEQYF. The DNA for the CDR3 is TGTGCCAGCAGCCCCCCGGGACAGGGCTACGAGCAGTACTTC.